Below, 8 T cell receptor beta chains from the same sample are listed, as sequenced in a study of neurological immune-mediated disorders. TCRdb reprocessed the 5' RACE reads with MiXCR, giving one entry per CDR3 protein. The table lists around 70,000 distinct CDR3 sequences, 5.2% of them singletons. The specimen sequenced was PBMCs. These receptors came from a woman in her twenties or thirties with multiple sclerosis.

CDR3 in DNA: TGCGCCAGCAGCTTGATGATCTCCTACGAGCAGTACTTC. The encoded protein is CASSLMISYEQYF. This chain connects TRBV5-1 to TRBJ2-7; no firm D call. Trimming shortened V by 1 base and J by 0 bases, and 5 bases separated the two germline ends. Germline CDR1 SGHRS, CDR2 YFSETQ. This CDR3 spans 13 amino acids.

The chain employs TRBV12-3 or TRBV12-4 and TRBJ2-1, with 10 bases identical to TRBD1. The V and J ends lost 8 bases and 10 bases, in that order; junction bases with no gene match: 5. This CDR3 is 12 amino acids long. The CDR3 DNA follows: TGTGCCAGCGGGGGGACAGGGGTCGAGCAGTTCTTC. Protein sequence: CASGGTGVEQFF.

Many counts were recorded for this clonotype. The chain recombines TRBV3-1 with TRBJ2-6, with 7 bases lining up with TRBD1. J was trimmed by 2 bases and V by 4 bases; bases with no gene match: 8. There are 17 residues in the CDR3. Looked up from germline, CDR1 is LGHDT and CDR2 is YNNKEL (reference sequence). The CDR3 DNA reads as TGTGCCAGCAGCCGCCGACAGGGAAGGACTGGGGCCAACGTCCTGACTTTC. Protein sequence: CASSRRQGRTGANVLTF.

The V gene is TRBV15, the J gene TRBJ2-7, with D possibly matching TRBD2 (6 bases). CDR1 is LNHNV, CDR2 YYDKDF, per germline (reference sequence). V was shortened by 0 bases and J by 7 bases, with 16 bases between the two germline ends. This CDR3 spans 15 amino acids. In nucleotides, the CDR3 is TGTGCCACCAGCAGAGACGACGGGGGTCTGCGAGAGCAGTACTTC. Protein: CATSRDDGGLREQYF.

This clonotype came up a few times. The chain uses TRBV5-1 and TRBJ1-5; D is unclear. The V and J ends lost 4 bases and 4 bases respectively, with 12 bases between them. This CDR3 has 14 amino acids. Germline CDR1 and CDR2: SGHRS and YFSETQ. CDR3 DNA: TGCGCCAGCAGCCCTGACCCATCTAATCAGCCCCAGCATTTT. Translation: CASSPDPSNQPQHF. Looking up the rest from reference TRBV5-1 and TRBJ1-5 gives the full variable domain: KAGVTQTPRYLIKTRGQQVTLSCSPISGHRSVSWYQQTPGQGLQFLFEYFSETQRNKGNFPGRFSGRQFSNSRSEMNVSTLELGDSALYLCASSPDPSNQPQHFGDGTRLSIL.

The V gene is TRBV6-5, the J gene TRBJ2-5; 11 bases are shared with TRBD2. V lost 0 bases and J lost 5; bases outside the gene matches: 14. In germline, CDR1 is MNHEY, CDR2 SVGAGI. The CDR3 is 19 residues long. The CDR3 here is CASSYSQGNLAGGRETQYF. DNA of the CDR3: TGTGCCAGCAGTTACTCCCAAGGCAACCTAGCGGGGGGCCGGGAGACCCAGTACTTC.

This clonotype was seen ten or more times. The CDR3 DNA reads as TGTGCCAGCTCACCACCCCGCGGCAGGCCTGGAAACACCATATATTTT. As protein: CASSPPRGRPGNTIYF. This chain joins TRBV18 and TRBJ1-3; no reliable D call. Trimming pared 0 bases from V and 2 bases from J, leaving 11 bases between. The CDR3 is 16 residues long. The V gene's germline CDR1 is KGHSH and CDR2 LQKENI. Complete variable domain (other parts from reference TRBV18 and TRBJ1-3): NAGVMQNPRHLVRRRGQEARLRCSPMKGHSHVYWYRQLPEEGLKFMVYLQKENIIDESGMPKERFSAEFPKEGPSILRIQQVVRGDSAAYFCASSPPRGRPGNTIYFGEGSWLTVV.

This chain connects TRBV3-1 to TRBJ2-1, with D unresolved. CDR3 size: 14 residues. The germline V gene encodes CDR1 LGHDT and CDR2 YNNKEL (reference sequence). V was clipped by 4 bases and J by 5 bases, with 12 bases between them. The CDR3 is CASSPYRKDNEQFF. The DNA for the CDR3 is TGTGCCAGCAGCCCCTACCGAAAAGACAATGAGCAGTTCTTC.